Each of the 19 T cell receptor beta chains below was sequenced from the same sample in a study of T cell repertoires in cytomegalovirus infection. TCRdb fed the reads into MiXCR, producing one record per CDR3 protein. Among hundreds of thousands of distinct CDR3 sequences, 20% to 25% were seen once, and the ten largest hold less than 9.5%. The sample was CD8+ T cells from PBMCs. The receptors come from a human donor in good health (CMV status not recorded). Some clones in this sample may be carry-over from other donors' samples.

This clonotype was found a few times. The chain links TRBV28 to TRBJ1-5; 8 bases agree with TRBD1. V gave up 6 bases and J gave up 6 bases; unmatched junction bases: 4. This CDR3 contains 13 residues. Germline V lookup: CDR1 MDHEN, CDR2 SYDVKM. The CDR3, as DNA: TGTGCCAGCAGACAGGGGGTATTTCAGCCCCAGCATTTT. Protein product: CASRQGVFQPQHF.

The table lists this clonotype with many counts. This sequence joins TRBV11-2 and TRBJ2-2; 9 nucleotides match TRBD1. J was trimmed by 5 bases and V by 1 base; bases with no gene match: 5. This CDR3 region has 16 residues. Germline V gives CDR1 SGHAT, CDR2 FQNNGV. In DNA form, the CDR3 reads TGTGCCAGCAGCTTAGTCGGGGGGACAGGGACCGGGGAGCTGTTTTTT. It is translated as CASSLVGGTGTGELFF.

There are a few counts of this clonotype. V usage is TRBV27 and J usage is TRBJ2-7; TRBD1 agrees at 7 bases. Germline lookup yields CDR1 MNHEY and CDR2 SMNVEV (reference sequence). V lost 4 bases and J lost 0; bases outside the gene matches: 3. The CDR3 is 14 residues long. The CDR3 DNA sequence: TGTGCCAGCAGTTGGGGGACAGCCTCCTACGAGCAGTACTTC. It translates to CASSWGTASYEQYF.

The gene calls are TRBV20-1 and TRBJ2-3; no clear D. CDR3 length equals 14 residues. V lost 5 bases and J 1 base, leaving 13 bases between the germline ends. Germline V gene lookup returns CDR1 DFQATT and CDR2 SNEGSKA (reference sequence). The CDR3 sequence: CSAPELYRTDTQYF. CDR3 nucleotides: TGCAGTGCTCCCGAGCTTTACCGCACAGATACGCAGTATTTT.

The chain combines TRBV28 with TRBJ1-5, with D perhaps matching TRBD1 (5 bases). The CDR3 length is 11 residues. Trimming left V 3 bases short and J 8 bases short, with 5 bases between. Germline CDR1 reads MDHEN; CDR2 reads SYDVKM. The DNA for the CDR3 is TGTGCCAGCAGTTTGGGGGAGCCCCAGCATTTT. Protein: CASSLGEPQHF.

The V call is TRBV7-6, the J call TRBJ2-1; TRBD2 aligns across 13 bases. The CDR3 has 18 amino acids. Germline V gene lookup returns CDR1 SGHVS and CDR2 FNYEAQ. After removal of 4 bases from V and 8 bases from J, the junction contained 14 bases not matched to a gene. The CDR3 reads CASSSIPLLAGGLHEQFF. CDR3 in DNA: TGTGCCAGCAGCTCCATCCCTTTACTAGCGGGGGGGCTGCATGAGCAGTTCTTC.

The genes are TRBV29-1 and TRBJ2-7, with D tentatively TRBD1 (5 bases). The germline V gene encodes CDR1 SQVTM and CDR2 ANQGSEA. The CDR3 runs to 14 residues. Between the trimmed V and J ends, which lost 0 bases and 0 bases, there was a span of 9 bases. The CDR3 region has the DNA TGCAGCGTTGAAGATAAGGGGATCTCCTACGAGCAGTACTTC. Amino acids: CSVEDKGISYEQYF.

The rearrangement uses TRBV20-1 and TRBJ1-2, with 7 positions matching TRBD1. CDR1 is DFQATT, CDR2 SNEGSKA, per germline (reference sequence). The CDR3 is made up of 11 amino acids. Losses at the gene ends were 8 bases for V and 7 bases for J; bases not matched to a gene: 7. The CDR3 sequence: CSLEEGAGYTF. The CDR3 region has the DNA TGCAGTTTAGAAGAGGGGGCTGGCTACACCTTC.

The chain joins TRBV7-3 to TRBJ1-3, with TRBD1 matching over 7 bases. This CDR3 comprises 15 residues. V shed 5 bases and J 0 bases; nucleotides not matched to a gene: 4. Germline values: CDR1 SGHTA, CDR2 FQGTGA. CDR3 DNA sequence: TGTGCCAGCAGCCCGGGACAGAGCTCTGGAAACACCATATATTTT. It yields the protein CASSPGQSSGNTIYF. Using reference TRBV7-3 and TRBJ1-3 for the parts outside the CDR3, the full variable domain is GAGVSQTPSNKVTEKGKYVELRCDPISGHTALYWYRQSLGQGPEFLIYFQGTGAADDSGLPNDRFFAVRPEGSVSTLKIQRTERGDSAVYLCASSPGQSSGNTIYFGEGSWLTVV.

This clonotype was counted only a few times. CDR3 DNA sequence: TGTGCCAGCAATTTTGTTGGAAATACGCAGTATTTT. Encoded protein: CASNFVGNTQYF. The V gene is TRBV28, the J gene TRBJ2-3; D not resolved. CDR3 length equals 12 residues. Looked up from germline, CDR1 is MDHEN and CDR2 is SYDVKM. Trimming left V 7 bases short and J 7 bases short, with 12 bases between.

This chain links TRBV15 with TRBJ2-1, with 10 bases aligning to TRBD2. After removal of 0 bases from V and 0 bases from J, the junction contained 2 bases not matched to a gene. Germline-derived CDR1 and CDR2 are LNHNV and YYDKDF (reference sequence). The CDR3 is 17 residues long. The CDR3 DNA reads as TGTGCCACCAGCAGAGATTTAGCGGGGGGCTCCTACAATGAGCAGTTCTTC. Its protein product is CATSRDLAGGSYNEQFF.

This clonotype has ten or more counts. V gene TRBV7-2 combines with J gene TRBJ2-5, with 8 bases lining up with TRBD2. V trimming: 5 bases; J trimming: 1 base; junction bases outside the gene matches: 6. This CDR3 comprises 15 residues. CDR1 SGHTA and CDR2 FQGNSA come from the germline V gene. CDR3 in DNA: TGTGCCAGCAGCCGGACTAGCCGCATCCAAGAGACCCAGTACTTC. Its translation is CASSRTSRIQETQYF.

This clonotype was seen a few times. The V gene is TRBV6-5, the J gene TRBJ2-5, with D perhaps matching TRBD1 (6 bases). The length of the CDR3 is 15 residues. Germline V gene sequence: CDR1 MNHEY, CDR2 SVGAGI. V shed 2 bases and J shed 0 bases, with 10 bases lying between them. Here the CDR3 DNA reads TGTGCCAGCAGTTACGCCAGGGGTTACCAAGAGACCCAGTACTTC. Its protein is CASSYARGYQETQYF.

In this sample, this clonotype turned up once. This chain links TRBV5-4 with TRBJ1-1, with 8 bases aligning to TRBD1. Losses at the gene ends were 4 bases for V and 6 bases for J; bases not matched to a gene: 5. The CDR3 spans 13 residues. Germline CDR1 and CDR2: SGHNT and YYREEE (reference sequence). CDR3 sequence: CASSQQGEAEAFF. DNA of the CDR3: TGTGCCAGCAGCCAACAGGGGGAGGCTGAAGCTTTCTTT.

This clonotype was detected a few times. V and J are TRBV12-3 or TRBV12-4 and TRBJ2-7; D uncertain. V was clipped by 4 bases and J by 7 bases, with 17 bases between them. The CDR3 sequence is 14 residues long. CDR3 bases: TGTGCCAGCAGTTGGGAAACGGTCCTAGGGGAGCAGTACTTC. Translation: CASSWETVLGEQYF.

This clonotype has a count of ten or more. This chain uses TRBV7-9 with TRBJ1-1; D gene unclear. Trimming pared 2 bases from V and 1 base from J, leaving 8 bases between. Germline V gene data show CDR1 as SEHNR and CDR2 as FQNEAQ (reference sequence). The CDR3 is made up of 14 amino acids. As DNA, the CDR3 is TGTGCCAGCAGCTTATTGACGGAGAACACTGAAGCTTTCTTT. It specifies CASSLLTENTEAFF.

DNA for the CDR3: TGTGCCAGCAGCCCGGGAGACAGCCCCCTCTATGGCTACACCTTC. Its translation is CASSPGDSPLYGYTF. The rearrangement uses TRBV5-6 and TRBJ1-2; D perhaps matches TRBD1 (5 bases). V shed 4 bases and J shed 4 bases, with 17 bases lying between them. Germline CDR1 and CDR2: SGHDT and YYEEEE. This CDR3 region has 15 residues.

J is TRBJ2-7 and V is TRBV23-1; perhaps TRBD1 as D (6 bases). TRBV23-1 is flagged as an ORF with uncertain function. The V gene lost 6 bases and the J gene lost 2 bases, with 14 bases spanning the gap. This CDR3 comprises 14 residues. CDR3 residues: CASSLVGTPYEQYF. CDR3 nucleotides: TGCGCCAGCAGCCTCGTTGGGACACCCTACGAGCAGTACTTC.

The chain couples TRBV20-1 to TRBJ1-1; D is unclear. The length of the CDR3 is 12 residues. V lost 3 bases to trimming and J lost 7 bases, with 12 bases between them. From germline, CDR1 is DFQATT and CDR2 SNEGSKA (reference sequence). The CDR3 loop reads CSASRASNEAFF. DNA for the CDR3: TGCAGTGCTAGTCGTGCTTCTAATGAAGCTTTCTTT.